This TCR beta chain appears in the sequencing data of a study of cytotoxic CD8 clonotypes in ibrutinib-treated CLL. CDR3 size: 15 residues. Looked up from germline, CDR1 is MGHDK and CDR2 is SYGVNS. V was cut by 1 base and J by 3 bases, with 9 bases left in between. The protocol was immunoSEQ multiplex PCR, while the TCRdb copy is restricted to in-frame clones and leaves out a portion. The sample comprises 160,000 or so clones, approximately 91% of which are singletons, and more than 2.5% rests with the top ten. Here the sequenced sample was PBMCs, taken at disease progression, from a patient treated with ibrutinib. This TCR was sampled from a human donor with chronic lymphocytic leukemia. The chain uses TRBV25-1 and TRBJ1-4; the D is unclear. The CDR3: CASSEFSAPNEKLFF. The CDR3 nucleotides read TGTGCCAGCAGTGAATTTTCAGCGCCTAATGAAAAACTGTTTTTT.